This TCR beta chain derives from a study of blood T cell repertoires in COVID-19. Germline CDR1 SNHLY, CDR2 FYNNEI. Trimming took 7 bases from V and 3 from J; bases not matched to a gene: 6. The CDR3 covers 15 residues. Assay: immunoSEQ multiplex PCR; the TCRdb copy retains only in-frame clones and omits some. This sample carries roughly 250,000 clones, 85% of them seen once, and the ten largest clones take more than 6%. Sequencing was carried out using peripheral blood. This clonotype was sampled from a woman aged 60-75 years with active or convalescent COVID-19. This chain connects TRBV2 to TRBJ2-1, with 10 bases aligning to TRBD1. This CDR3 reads CASKPGQGSYNEQFF. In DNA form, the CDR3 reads TGTGCCAGCAAACCGGGACAGGGGAGCTACAATGAGCAGTTCTTC.